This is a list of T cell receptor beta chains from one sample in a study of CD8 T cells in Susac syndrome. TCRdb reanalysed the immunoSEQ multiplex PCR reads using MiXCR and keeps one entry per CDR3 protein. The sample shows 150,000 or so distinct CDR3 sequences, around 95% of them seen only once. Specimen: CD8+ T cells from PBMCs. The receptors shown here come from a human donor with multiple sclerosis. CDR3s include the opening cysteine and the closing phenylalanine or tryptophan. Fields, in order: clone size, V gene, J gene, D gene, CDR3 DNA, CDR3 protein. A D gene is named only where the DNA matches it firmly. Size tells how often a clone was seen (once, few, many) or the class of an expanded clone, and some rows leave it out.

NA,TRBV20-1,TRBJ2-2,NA,TGCAGTGCTAGGAACCTGGGCACCGGGGAGCTGTTTTTT,CSARNLGTGELFF
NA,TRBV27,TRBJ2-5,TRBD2,TGTGCCAGCAGTTCGGGACTAGATAAGACCCAGTACTTC,CASSSGLDKTQYF
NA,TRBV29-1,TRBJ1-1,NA,TGCAGCGTTGACCGAAAAGGGGTCAACACTGAAGCTTTCTTT,CSVDRKGVNTEAFF
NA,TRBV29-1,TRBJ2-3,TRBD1,TGCAGCGGCGCCGTCGGGGACAGACCCACAGATACGCAGTATTTT,CSGAVGDRPTDTQYF
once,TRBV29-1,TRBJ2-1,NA,TGCAGCGGGGGCCCTAATGAGCAGTTCTTC,CSGGPNEQFF
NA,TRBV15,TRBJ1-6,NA,TGTGCCACCAGCAGCGGAGGAGATGCCAGGTCACCCCTCCACTTT,CATSSGGDARSPLHF
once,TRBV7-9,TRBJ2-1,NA,TGTGCCAGCAGCTTAATGTACAATGAGCAGTTCTTC,CASSLMYNEQFF
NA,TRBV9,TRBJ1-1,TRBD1,TGTGCCAGCAGCGAAGGACAGGGCACTGAAGCTTTCTTT,CASSEGQGTEAFF
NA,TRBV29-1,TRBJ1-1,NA,TGCAGCGTTGGACTTGGACGGGTGAACACTGAAGCTTTCTTT,CSVGLGRVNTEAFF
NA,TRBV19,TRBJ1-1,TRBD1,TGTGCCAGTAGTCCAGGACAGGCGGGGAACACTGAAGCTTTCTTT,CASSPGQAGNTEAFF
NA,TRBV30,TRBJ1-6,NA,TGTGCCTGGGACGCTACTGGGAATTCACCCCTCCACTTT,CAWDATGNSPLHF
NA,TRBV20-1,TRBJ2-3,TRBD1,TGCAGTGCTAGAGGCCGGGACAGTACAGATACGCAGTATTTT,CSARGRDSTDTQYF
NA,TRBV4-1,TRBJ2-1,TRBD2,TGCGCCAGCACCGACTTTACTAGCGGCCACTACAATGAGCAGTTCTTC,CASTDFTSGHYNEQFF
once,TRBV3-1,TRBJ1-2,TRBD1,TGTGCCAGCAGCCAAGCGGAGACAGGGGTGGTTGGCTACACCTTC,CASSQAETGVVGYTF
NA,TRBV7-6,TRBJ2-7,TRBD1,TGTGCCAGCAGCTTCGACAGGGAAACCTACGAGCAGTACTTC,CASSFDRETYEQYF
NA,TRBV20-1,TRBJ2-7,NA,TGCAGTGCTAGGAATAACGGGGCCCCCGAGCAGTACTTC,CSARNNGAPEQYF
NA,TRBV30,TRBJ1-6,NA,TGTGCCTGGAGTGTACAATCGAGCTCCTATAATTCACCCCTCCACTTT,CAWSVQSSSYNSPLHF
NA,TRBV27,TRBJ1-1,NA,TGTGCCAGCAGCCCCGGGGACACTGAAGCTTTCTTT,CASSPGDTEAFF
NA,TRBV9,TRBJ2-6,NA,TGTGCCAGCAGTCAGCGCGGGGACGGGGCCAACGTCCTGACTTTC,CASSQRGDGANVLTF
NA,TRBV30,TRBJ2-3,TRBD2,TGTGCCTGGAGCCCGTCAGGCGGGGGGTTTGGAGATACGCAGTATTTT,CAWSPSGGGFGDTQYF
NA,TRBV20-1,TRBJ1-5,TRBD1,TGCAGTGCTAGGGGACAGGGTGGCAATCAGCCCCAGCATTTT,CSARGQGGNQPQHF
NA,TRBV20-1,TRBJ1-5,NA,TGCAGTGCTAGCTCCGACAGGCTCAATCAGCCCCAGCATTTT,CSASSDRLNQPQHF
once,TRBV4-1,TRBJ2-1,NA,TGCGCCAGCAGCCAACCTAATGAGCAGTTCTTC,CASSQPNEQFF
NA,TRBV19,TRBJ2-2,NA,TGTGCCAGTAGTTTTACAGGCAACACCGGGGAGCTGTTTTTT,CASSFTGNTGELFF
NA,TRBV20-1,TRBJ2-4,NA,TGCAGTGCTAACGACCGGGACAATCTAGCCAAAAACATTCAGTACTTC,CSANDRDNLAKNIQYF
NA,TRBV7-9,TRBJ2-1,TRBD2,TGTGCCAGCAGCCCCTTAGCGGGGGTGGATGGTAGTGAGCAGTTCTTC,CASSPLAGVDGSEQFF
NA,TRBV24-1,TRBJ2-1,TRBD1,TGTGCCACCAGTGCGACAGGGGCCGACACTGAGCAGTTCTTC,CATSATGADTEQFF
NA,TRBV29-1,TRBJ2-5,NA,TGCAGCGTTGAAGAGCCAGAAGAGACCCAGTACTTC,CSVEEPEETQYF
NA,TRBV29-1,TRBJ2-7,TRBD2,TGCAGCGTTGGTGCTAGCGGCTACGAGCAGTACTTC,CSVGASGYEQYF
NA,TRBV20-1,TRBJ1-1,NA,TGCAGTGCCGATGACCGTGCTGAAGCTTTCTTT,CSADDRAEAFF
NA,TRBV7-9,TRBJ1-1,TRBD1,TGTGCCAGCAGCCCTTCAGGGGGCGCCCAGACTGAAGCTTTCTTT,CASSPSGGAQTEAFF
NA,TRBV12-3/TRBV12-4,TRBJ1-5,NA,TGTGCCAGCAGTGGCTTGAGGGGTTATCAGCCCCAGCATTTT,CASSGLRGYQPQHF
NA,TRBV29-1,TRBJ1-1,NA,TGCAGCGTTGACTCGGGGACTGAAGCTTTCTTT,CSVDSGTEAFF
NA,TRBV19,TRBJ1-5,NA,TGTGCCAGCCGATCCGGGGGGAGCAATCAGCCCCAGCATTTT,CASRSGGSNQPQHF
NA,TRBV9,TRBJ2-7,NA,TGTGCCAGCAGCGTAGAGGGCCGTACCTACGAGCAGTACTTC,CASSVEGRTYEQYF
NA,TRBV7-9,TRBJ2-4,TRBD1,TGTGCCAGCACCTCGAGGTCCGGGACAGGGGTAAACATTCAGTACTTC,CASTSRSGTGVNIQYF
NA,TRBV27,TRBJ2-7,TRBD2,TGTGCCAGCAGCCTAGCGGGGGCCGCGGGGTACGAGCAGTACTTC,CASSLAGAAGYEQYF
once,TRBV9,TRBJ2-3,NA,TGTGCCAGCAGCGCACCCCTTGTCCGGGGGAGAGGAGATACGCAGTATTTT,CASSAPLVRGRGDTQYF
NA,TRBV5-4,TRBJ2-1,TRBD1,TGTGCCAGCAAAGGGGACAGGGGATCCTACAATGAGCAGTTCTTC,CASKGDRGSYNEQFF
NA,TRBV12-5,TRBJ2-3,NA,TGTGCTAGTGTGGTGCTAGCTGGAGGGGGCACAGATACGCAGTATTTT,CASVVLAGGGTDTQYF
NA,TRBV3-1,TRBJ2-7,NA,TGTGCCAGCAGCCAAGACGTCAGGTTTTACGAGCAGTACTTC,CASSQDVRFYEQYF
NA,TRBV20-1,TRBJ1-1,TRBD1,TGCAGTGCTAGGACAGGGATGGACACTGAAGCTTTCTTT,CSARTGMDTEAFF